One TCR beta chain is described in this entry. A single count supports this clone. Its specific antigen is unknown. No per-base quality is available; no much larger clone lies one base away. The sample is drawn from a study of blood T cell repertoires in COVID-19 (dated by TCRdb to the early 2020s). Study-level background: Collaborator samples came from the United States, Italy and Spain and covered acute and convalescent phases of COVID-19. The prospective study material was composed of cDNA or gDNA derived from T cells, B-cell-depleted T cells, or PBMCs. The dataset comprised deeply sampled blood TCRbeta repertoires from subjects exposed to, actively infected with, or recovered from COVID-19. The repertoires were made available in a free public database intended to serve as a resource for research on the immune response to SARS-CoV-2. The samples were drawn from the first 160 participants of the ongoing ImmuneRACE study and from 950 to 1,500 subjects provided by 6 global collaborators. The sample metadata nearly always contained a de-identified subject ID, COVID-19 status, age in years and sex. Where available, HLA class I and class II types were taken from metadata supplied by the sample provider and were not determined by assay-based typing. Overall results and qualifications from the work: Clinical and demographic metadata were provided uncurated, with the amount varying by source and participant.

TCRbeta CDR3 regions were amplified from genomic DNA using the immunoSEQ Assay, a bias-controlled multiplex PCR. Regarding the original processing steps: Nucleated cell counts per sample were estimated from amplification of reference gene primers within the assay. Sequence reads were collapsed and filtered to measure the absolute abundance of every unique TCRbeta CDR3 rearrangement. For each sample, productive Simpson clonality was calculated by taking the square root of Simpson's diversity index across productive rearrangements. Imported from immuneACCESS, the table was reduced by TCRdb to in-frame sequences with V and J called. These copies leave out some clones; in studies compared against another copy, an unresolved V gene accounts for under half, and the cause of the remainder is not known. The V and J calls and clone size are taken from that table; D and trimming were inferred from the DNA. Present in this sample are around 230,000 clones, more than 85% of which were seen just once. The ten most abundant clones make up 0.65% to 0.85% of the sample.

Each collaborating institution followed its own protocols to collect whole blood in K2EDTA tubes. For TCRbeta analysis, collaborator samples were shipped as frozen whole blood, as isolated PBMCs, or as DNA extracted from either sample type. The sample taken for sequencing was peripheral blood. This clonotype was sampled from a man in his forties with acute or convalescent COVID-19.

The DNA sequence is as follows: TGTGCCAGCAGGGGGACAGGGGAGGACACCGGGGAGCTGTTTTTT. Its translation is CASRGTGEDTGELFF. The chain is encoded by TRBV7-8 joined to TRBJ2-2; 10 middle bases align to TRBD1. The germline V gene encodes CDR1 SGHVS and CDR2 FQNEAQ. V and J are trimmed by 6 bases and 3 bases, and the gene matches miss 4 bases of the junction. Reading from cysteine to phenylalanine, the CDR3 counts 15 amino acids. The only DNA kept is the CDR3, 45 bases in frame from the first base.